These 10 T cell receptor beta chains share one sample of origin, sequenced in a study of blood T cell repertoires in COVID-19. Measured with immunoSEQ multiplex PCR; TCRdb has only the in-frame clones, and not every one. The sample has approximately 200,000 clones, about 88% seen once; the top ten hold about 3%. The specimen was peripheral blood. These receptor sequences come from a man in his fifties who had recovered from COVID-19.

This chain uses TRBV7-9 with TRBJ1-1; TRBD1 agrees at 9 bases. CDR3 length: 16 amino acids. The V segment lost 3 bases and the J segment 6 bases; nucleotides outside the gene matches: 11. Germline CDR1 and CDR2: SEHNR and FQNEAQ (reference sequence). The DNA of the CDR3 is TGTGCCAGCAGCTTCGCCACCGGGACAGGGAGTTCTGAAGCTTTCTTT. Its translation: CASSFATGTGSSEAFF.

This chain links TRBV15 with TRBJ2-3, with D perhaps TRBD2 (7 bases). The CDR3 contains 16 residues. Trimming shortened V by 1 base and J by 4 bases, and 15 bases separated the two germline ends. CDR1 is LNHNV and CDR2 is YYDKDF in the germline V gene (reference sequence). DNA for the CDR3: TGTGCCACCAGCAGAGGGGGGGCGGGAGTCGCAGATACGCAGTATTTT. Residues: CATSRGGAGVADTQYF.

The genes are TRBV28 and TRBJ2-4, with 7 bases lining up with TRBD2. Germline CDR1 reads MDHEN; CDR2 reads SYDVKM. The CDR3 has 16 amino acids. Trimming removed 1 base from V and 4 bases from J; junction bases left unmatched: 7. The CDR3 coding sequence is TGTGCCAGCAGTTTATTTGGCGGGGGTGGTAAAAACATTCAGTACTTC. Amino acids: CASSLFGGGGKNIQYF.

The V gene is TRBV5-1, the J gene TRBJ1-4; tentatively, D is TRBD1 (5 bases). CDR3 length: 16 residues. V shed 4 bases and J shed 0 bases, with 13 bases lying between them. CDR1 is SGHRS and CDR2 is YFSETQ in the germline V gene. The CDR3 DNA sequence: TGCGCCAGCAGCGCCGACAGCGGGGCAACTAATGAAAAACTGTTTTTT. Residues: CASSADSGATNEKLFF.

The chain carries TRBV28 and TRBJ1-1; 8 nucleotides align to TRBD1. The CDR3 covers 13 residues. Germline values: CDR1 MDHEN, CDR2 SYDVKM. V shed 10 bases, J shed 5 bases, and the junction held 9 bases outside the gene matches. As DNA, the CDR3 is TGTGCCACCGCCCAGGGGGCAGGAACTGAAGCTTTCTTT. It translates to CATAQGAGTEAFF.

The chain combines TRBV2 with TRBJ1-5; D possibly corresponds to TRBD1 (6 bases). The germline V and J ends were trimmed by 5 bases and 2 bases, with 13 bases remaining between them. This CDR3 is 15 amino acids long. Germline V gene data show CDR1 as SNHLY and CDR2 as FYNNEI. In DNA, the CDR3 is TGTGCCAGCAGTTTTTCGACAGGACGCAATCAGCCCCAGCATTTT. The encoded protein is CASSFSTGRNQPQHF. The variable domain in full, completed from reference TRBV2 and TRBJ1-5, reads EPEVTQTPSHQVTQMGQEVILRCVPISNHLYFYWYRQILGQKVEFLVSFYNNEISEKSEIFDDQFSVERPDGSNFTLKIRSTKLEDSAMYFCASSFSTGRNQPQHFGDGTRLSIL.

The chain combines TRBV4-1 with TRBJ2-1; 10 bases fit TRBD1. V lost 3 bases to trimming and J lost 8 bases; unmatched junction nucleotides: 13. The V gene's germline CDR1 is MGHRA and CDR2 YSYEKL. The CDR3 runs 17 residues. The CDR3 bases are TGCGCCAGCAGCCAGGATCTTCCGGGACAGGGGCTCTATGAGCAGTTCTTC. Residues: CASSQDLPGQGLYEQFF.

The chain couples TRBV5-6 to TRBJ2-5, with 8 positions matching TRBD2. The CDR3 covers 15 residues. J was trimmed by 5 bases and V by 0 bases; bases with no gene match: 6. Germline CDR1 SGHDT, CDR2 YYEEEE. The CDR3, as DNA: TGTGCCAGCAGCTTGGGAAGCGGGAGCGGGGAGACCCAGTACTTC. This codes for CASSLGSGSGETQYF.

As DNA, the CDR3 is TGTGCCACCAGTGGACTAGGGCCCTGGACACGCGCTGAGCAGTTCTTC. The encoded protein is CATSGLGPWTRAEQFF. The chain links TRBV15 to TRBJ2-1, with 7 bases matching TRBD2. Germline CDR1 reads LNHNV; CDR2 reads YYDKDF (reference sequence). The V and J ends lost 6 bases and 9 bases, in that order; junction bases with no gene match: 17. This CDR3 is 16 amino acids long.

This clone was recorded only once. CDR3 sequence (DNA): TGCGCCAGCAGTGAAAGACTAGCGGGAGCGACCCAGTACTTC. This encodes CASSERLAGATQYF. This sequence joins TRBV10-1 and TRBJ2-5; 12 nucleotides align to TRBD2. This CDR3 region has 14 residues. In germline, CDR1 is WNHNN, CDR2 SYGVQD (reference sequence). With V trimmed by 3 bases and J by 7 bases, 3 bases remained unmatched.